Included here is one T cell receptor beta chain sequence, with context. Antigen specificity is unknown. Trimming removed 4 bases at V and 9 bases at J, with 20 bases between. There are 15 residues in the CDR3. The germline V gene has CDR1 SGHDT and CDR2 YYEEEE. The record originates from a study of response to subunit inactivated influenza vaccine. Broader study findings: Authors suggested each seasonal flu vaccination may recruit only limited numbers of new T cells.

Each CDR3 protein is one row after TCRdb ran MiXCR on the RT-PCR reads. There are about 480,000 distinct CDR3 sequences in the sample; approximately 24% occur only once, and 1.5% to 2% lies in the top ten. This chain joins TRBV5-6 and TRBJ2-1; D is possibly TRBD2 (5 bases). This sequence originates from a man aged 45-60 years who received an inactivated influenza vaccine. This sample comprised CD4+ T cells sorted from PBMCs, obtained 4 to 6 days after vaccination. The CDR3: CASSENRPGVREQFF. CDR3 bases: TGTGCCAGCAGCGAAAACCGTCCCGGGGTCCGTGAGCAGTTCTTC. Full variable domain (remainder filled in from reference TRBV5-6 and TRBJ2-1): DAGVTQSPTHLIKTRGQQVTLRCSPKSGHDTVSWYQQALGQGPQFIFQYYEEEERQRGNFPDRFSGHQFPNYSSELNVNALLLGDSALYLCASSENRPGVREQFFGPGTRLTVL.